Listed below are T cell receptor beta chains from one sample, sequenced in a study of Ad26.COV2.S vaccination and SARS-CoV-2 variants. Clones were read by immunoSEQ multiplex PCR, and TCRdb kept only the in-frame ones, dropping some. This table has roughly 700,000 clones, roughly 90% appearing once. The sequences come from peripheral blood, collected in a trial of Ad26.COV2.S vaccine versus placebo. The receptors originated from a person aged 18-65 years who received the Ad26.COV2.S COVID-19 vaccine or a placebo. Each CDR3 is given with its conserved first and last residue. The D gene is left open where the match is weak. Clone sizes are given selectively: once, few, many, or a class where the clone is expanded.

j_call v_call d_call clone_size cdr3_length cdr3_nt cdr3_aa
TRBJ1-6 TRBV7-9 NA NA 15 TGTGCCAGCACTGACACTGGCGGGTATAATTCACCCCTCCACTTT CASTDTGGYNSPLHF
TRBJ2-7 TRBV5-1 NA NA 12 TGCGCCAGCAGCTTGGTAGGGGTCGAGCAGTACTTC CASSLVGVEQYF
TRBJ1-1 TRBV25-1 TRBD1 NA 15 TGTGCCAGCAGTCCGGGACAGCTCATGAACACTGAAGCTTTCTTT CASSPGQLMNTEAFF
TRBJ1-3 TRBV2 NA NA 14 TGTGCCAGCAGTGAACAGGGGCATGGAAACACCATATATTTT CASSEQGHGNTIYF
TRBJ1-1 TRBV30 TRBD1 NA 13 TGTGCCTATTCGACAGGGAGGAACACTGAAGCTTTCTTT CAYSTGRNTEAFF
TRBJ1-6 TRBV18 NA NA 16 TGTGCCAGCTCACAACACTTAGTAGTGGATAATTCACCCCTCCACTTT CASSQHLVVDNSPLHF
TRBJ2-7 TRBV5-1 NA NA 14 TGCGCCAGCAGCGAACCGTCCCTTTCCTACGAGCAGTACTTC CASSEPSLSYEQYF
TRBJ1-5 TRBV30 NA NA 14 TGTGCCTGGAGTCTCGGACAGTGGAATCAGCCCCAGCATTTT CAWSLGQWNQPQHF
TRBJ2-7 TRBV7-2 NA NA 17 TGTGCCAGCAGCTTAGTTGGGTCGGGGGCCTTCCCCTACGAGCAGTACTTC CASSLVGSGAFPYEQYF
TRBJ2-7 TRBV19 NA NA 14 TGTGCCAGTAGTCGAGGCAGGCTAAACTACGAGCAGTACTTC CASSRGRLNYEQYF
TRBJ2-7 TRBV6-5 TRBD2 NA 14 TGTGCCAGCAGTTGGACTAGGGTGCCGTACGAGCAGTACTTC CASSWTRVPYEQYF
TRBJ1-1 TRBV5-1 NA NA 12 TGCGCCAGCAGCTGGCAGGATGGCGAAGCTTTCTTT CASSWQDGEAFF
TRBJ2-1 TRBV7-2 TRBD2 NA 16 TGTGCCAGCAGCAGATCGGGACTAGCGGGAGATGATGAGCAGTTCTTC CASSRSGLAGDDEQFF
TRBJ2-3 TRBV2 NA few 14 TGTGCCAGCAAGGAAGCGGATGGGGTAGATACGCAGTATTTT CASKEADGVDTQYF
TRBJ2-5 TRBV30 NA NA 11 TGTGCCTGGAGTGTAAGTGAGACCCAGTACTTC CAWSVSETQYF
TRBJ2-2 TRBV12-5 NA once 14 TGTGCTAGTGGTTTGGCAGGGAGTGCCGGGGAGCTGTTTTTT CASGLAGSAGELFF
TRBJ1-1 TRBV7-9 NA few 10 TGTGCCAGCAGCTTAGCTGAAGCTTTCTTT CASSLAEAFF
TRBJ1-3 TRBV9 NA NA 16 TGTGCCAGCAGCCCCCGTGCGGACGGCCATGGAAACACCATATATTTT CASSPRADGHGNTIYF
TRBJ2-2 TRBV7-2 TRBD1 NA 16 TGTGCCAGCAGCCCCCGGGACAGGGTTTTTATCGGGGAGCTGTTTTTT CASSPRDRVFIGELFF
TRBJ2-5 TRBV6-2/TRBV6-3 TRBD2 NA 13 TGTGCCAGCAGCGCGGGGGAACGAGAGACCCAGTACTTC CASSAGERETQYF
TRBJ2-3 TRBV4-3 NA NA 15 TGCGCCAGCAGACCCCAAGGACTCAACACAGATACGCAGTATTTT CASRPQGLNTDTQYF
TRBJ2-7 TRBV13 NA NA 12 TGTGCCAGCAGCCTCGAGGCAGCCGAGCAGTACTTC CASSLEAAEQYF
TRBJ1-3 TRBV4-2 NA NA 14 TGTGCCAGCAGCCAAGACACCTATGGAAACACCATATATTTT CASSQDTYGNTIYF
TRBJ1-1 TRBV2 NA NA 13 TGTGCCAGTAACCCATTCATGAACACTGAAGCTTTCTTT CASNPFMNTEAFF
TRBJ1-2 TRBV7-2 NA NA 15 TGTGCCAGCAGCTCGATTATGGACAGTATTTATGGCTACACCTTC CASSSIMDSIYGYTF
TRBJ1-4 TRBV6-5 TRBD1 NA 15 TGTGCCAGCAGTTACGGGACAGGCTCTAATGAAAAACTGTTTTTT CASSYGTGSNEKLFF
TRBJ1-1 TRBV6-5 NA NA 14 TGTGCCAGCCATACTACAGGGCTGAACACTGAAGCTTTCTTT CASHTTGLNTEAFF
TRBJ1-4 TRBV30 TRBD1 NA 15 TGTGCCTGGAGTCGGGCCGGGACAGCTAATGAAAAACTGTTTTTT CAWSRAGTANEKLFF
TRBJ2-1 TRBV5-1 NA NA 13 TGCGCCAGCAGCGACGGACTGAACAATGAGCAGTTCTTC CASSDGLNNEQFF
TRBJ1-6 TRBV6-5 TRBD1 NA 14 TGTGCCAGCAGTCCCCGGGACAGCCTATCACCCCTCCACTTT CASSPRDSLSPLHF
TRBJ1-5 TRBV7-8 TRBD1 NA 14 TGTGCCAGCAGCTTGGGGACAGACCGGCGGCCCCAGCATTTT CASSLGTDRRPQHF
TRBJ2-3 TRBV21-1 NA NA 17 TGTGCCAGCAGCAAAAGGGAGACTAGCGGGAGCACAGATACGCAGTATTTT CASSKRETSGSTDTQYF
TRBJ2-5 TRBV5-1 NA NA 11 TGCGCCAGCAGCGTGCAAGAGACCCAGTACTTC CASSVQETQYF
TRBJ2-3 TRBV7-8 TRBD2 once 18 TGTGCCAGCAGCTTAACACTAGCGGGAGGCGGGGGCACAGATACGCAGTATTTT CASSLTLAGGGGTDTQYF
TRBJ1-1 TRBV7-9 NA NA 12 TGTGCCAGCAGCTCAGACCCCCGAGGGGCTTTCTTT CASSSDPRGAFF
TRBJ2-2 TRBV28 NA NA 15 TGTGCCAGCAGGGAAGGTGGCGCGAGCACCGGGGAGCTGTTTTTT CASREGGASTGELFF
TRBJ2-7 TRBV7-2 NA NA 14 TGTGCCAGCAGCCTTGCAGCCCGGGACTACGAGCAGTACTTC CASSLAARDYEQYF
TRBJ1-5 TRBV24-1 NA NA 11 TGTGCCACCAAGAGGCTGGAGCCCCAGCATTTT CATKRLEPQHF
TRBJ1-2 TRBV6-1 NA NA 11 TGTGCCAGCAGTGAAGGGGCGACCTCGGGCTTC CASSEGATSGF
TRBJ2-3 TRBV2 TRBD1 NA 14 TGTGCCAGCAGTGCCCAGGGGGTCACAGATACGCAGTATTTT CASSAQGVTDTQYF
TRBJ1-3 TRBV9 NA NA 16 TGTGCCAGCAGCGTAGACCCGACGGGAGGGGGGAACACCATATATTTT CASSVDPTGGGNTIYF
TRBJ2-5 TRBV7-2 TRBD2 NA 17 TGTGCCAGCAGCTTAAAGCCGGGACTAGCGTTTCAAGAGACCCAGTACTTC CASSLKPGLAFQETQYF
TRBJ2-5 TRBV5-1 TRBD1 NA 15 TGCGCCAGCAGGAAAGAGACAGGGGGCCAAGAGACCCAGTACTTC CASRKETGGQETQYF
TRBJ2-5 TRBV3-1/TRBV3-2 NA NA 16 TGTGCCAGCAGCCAAACCAGGGTAATTGGGCAAGAGACCCAGTACTTC CASSQTRVIGQETQYF
TRBJ1-5 TRBV19 TRBD1 few 17 TGTGCCAGTAGTACCAGGACAGGGGCCCTTAGCAATCAGCCCCAGCATTTT CASSTRTGALSNQPQHF
TRBJ1-5 TRBV21-1 NA NA 11 TGTGCCAGCAGCTACTATCAGCCCCAGCATTTT CASSYYQPQHF
TRBJ1-4 TRBV9 TRBD1 NA 16 TGTGCCAGCAGCTCCGGAGGACAGGTATGGAATGAAAAACTGTTTTTT CASSSGGQVWNEKLFF
TRBJ2-7 TRBV6-1 NA NA 15 TGTGCCAGCAGTGAAGGGGGACCCACCTCCTACGAGCAGTACTTC CASSEGGPTSYEQYF
TRBJ1-1 TRBV5-1 NA once 16 TGCGCCAGCAGCTTGGGCGTGGGATTTCAGAACACTGAAGCTTTCTTT CASSLGVGFQNTEAFF
TRBJ2-3 TRBV24-1 NA NA 14 TGTGCCACCAGTGCGGCGTCTGCCACAGATACGCAGTATTTT CATSAASATDTQYF
TRBJ2-7 TRBV5-4 TRBD1 NA 15 TGTGCCAGCAGCTTGATGACAGGGGGTACCTACGAGCAGTACTTC CASSLMTGGTYEQYF
TRBJ1-2 TRBV30 NA once 13 TGTGCCTGGAGTTCTGGGGGCGCGCATGGCTACACCTTC CAWSSGGAHGYTF
TRBJ2-3 TRBV11-3 TRBD2 NA 15 TGTGCCAGCAGCGGCAGCGGGGGGGACACAGATACGCAGTATTTT CASSGSGGDTDTQYF
TRBJ2-1 TRBV29-1 NA NA 11 TGCAGCGTTACAGGGGGAGGGGAGCAGTTCTTC CSVTGGGEQFF
TRBJ2-3 TRBV5-4 TRBD2 NA 16 TGTGCCAGCAGCTTGGATCGGGGGGGCCGCACAGATACGCAGTATTTT CASSLDRGGRTDTQYF
TRBJ1-6 TRBV5-1 NA NA 18 TGCGCCAGCAGCTTGGGCCAGGGCCCTGGGGGCGGGGATTCACCCCTCCACTTT CASSLGQGPGGGDSPLHF